Listed here are 18 T cell receptor beta chains from one sample, sequenced in a study of blood T cells in healthy people across ages. A second PCR, run for about 7 to 11 cycles, used a sample-barcoded 5' primer plus a J-beta primer mix. Via MiXCR, TCRdb re-called the 5' RACE reads, giving one row per CDR3 protein. The repertoire holds about 800,000 distinct CDR3 sequences, with 58% as singletons. The sample comprised blood. These receptors came from a man in his thirties or forties in good health.

The gene calls are TRBV7-8 and TRBJ2-1; D may be TRBD1 or TRBD2 (5 bases each). The DNA end is a closer match to TRBJ2-7, so the J assignment may be wrong. CDR1 SGHVS and CDR2 FQNEAQ come from the germline V gene. The CDR3 spans 15 residues. CDR3 protein: CASSLAGPLMGEQYF. CDR3 bases: TGTGCCAGCAGCTTAGCGGGACCCTTAATGGGGGAGCAGTACTTC.

The sample holds a few counts of this clonotype. The V and J genes are TRBV5-1 and TRBJ2-1; possibly TRBD2 for D (5 bases). This CDR3 has 13 residues. The germline gives CDR1 SGHRS, CDR2 YFSETQ. V dropped 0 bases and J dropped 9 bases, with 10 bases sitting between them. CDR3 sequence reads: CASSLDGIPEQFF. CDR3 DNA sequence: TGCGCCAGCAGCTTGGACGGGATCCCTGAGCAGTTCTTC.

The chain uses TRBV5-1 and TRBJ1-6; D remains unclear. The germline V and J ends were trimmed by 2 bases and 10 bases, with 16 bases remaining between them. The CDR3 spans 15 residues. Per the germline V gene, CDR1 is SGHRS and CDR2 is YFSETQ. This CDR3 reads CASSFVEGPHSPLHF. In DNA form, the CDR3 reads TGCGCCAGCAGCTTTGTAGAAGGACCACACTCACCCCTCCACTTT.

This clonotype was counted between two and nine times. This chain uses TRBV3-1 with TRBJ2-5; D possibly corresponds to TRBD2 (5 bases). The CDR3 runs 16 residues. Between the trimmed V and J ends, which lost 0 bases and 5 bases, there was a span of 16 bases. Germline loops: CDR1 LGHDT, CDR2 YNNKEL (reference sequence). In DNA, the CDR3 is TGTGCCAGCAGCCAAGATCTAGCCAGCGGACGGGAGACCCAGTACTTC. It specifies CASSQDLASGRETQYF.

The DNA of the CDR3 is TGTGCCAGCTCCAGGCGGCTAGCGGGGGGACGGGTGTTCTTC. Residues: CASSRRLAGGRVFF. This sequence joins TRBV13 and TRBJ2-1; 11 bases map to TRBD2. The V segment lost 8 bases and the J segment 15 bases; nucleotides outside the gene matches: 15. This CDR3 has 14 residues. Germline V gene data show CDR1 as PRHDT and CDR2 as FYEKMQ (reference sequence).

The chain carries TRBV7-2 and TRBJ2-5; D not certain. This CDR3 comprises 12 residues. Trimming took off 6 bases at V and 5 bases at J, with 10 bases between the two ends. Germline assignment: CDR1 SGHTA and CDR2 FQGNSA. The CDR3 nucleotides read TGTGCCAGCAGTTTTTATGTGGAGACCCAGTACTTC. Encoded protein: CASSFYVETQYF. The variable domain in full, completed from reference TRBV7-2 and TRBJ2-5, reads GAGVSQSPSNKVTEKGKDVELRCDPISGHTALYWYRQSLGQGLEFLIYFQGNSAPDKSGLPSDRFSAERTGGSVSTLTIQRTQQEDSAVYLCASSFYVETQYFGPGTRLLVL.

The J gene is TRBJ1-5, the V gene TRBV20-1; TRBD1 matches 7 bases. CDR1 and CDR2 (germline): DFQATT, SNEGSKA (reference sequence). The CDR3 sequence is 15 residues long. Unmatched junction bases numbered 8, after V lost 0 bases and J lost 6 bases. The CDR3 loop is CSARDRDRVGQPQHF. The CDR3 DNA reads TGCAGTGCTAGAGATCGAGACAGGGTCGGTCAGCCCCAGCATTTT.

This clonotype was seen once. The chain is built from TRBV25-1 and TRBJ1-1, with TRBD1 identical over 7 bases. The CDR3 is made up of 15 amino acids. V lost 3 bases, J lost 8 bases, and 12 bases stayed unmatched. The germline CDR1 and CDR2 sequences are MGHDK and SYGVNS. The CDR3 is CASSDPGQGDTEAFF. The CDR3 DNA reads TGTGCCAGCAGTGACCCGGGGCAGGGGGATACCGAAGCTTTCTTT. Complete variable domain (other parts from reference TRBV25-1 and TRBJ1-1): EADIYQTPRYLVIGTGKKITLECSQTMGHDKMYWYQQDPGMELHLIHYSYGVNSTEKGDLSSESTVSRIRTEHFPLTLESARPSHTSQYLCASSDPGQGDTEAFFGQGTRLTVV.

The rearrangement joins TRBV18 to TRBJ2-6; D unclear. Germline CDR1 KGHSH, CDR2 LQKENI. Trimming pared 3 bases from V and 1 base from J, leaving 16 bases between. This CDR3 is 18 amino acids long. CDR3 sequence reads: CASSPLLPHNSGANVLTF. The CDR3 DNA sequence: TGTGCCAGCTCACCGCTACTACCCCACAATTCTGGGGCCAACGTCCTGACTTTC. The whole variable domain, remainder taken from reference TRBV18 and TRBJ2-6, is NAGVMQNPRHLVRRRGQEARLRCSPMKGHSHVYWYRQLPEEGLKFMVYLQKENIIDESGMPKERFSAEFPKEGPSILRIQQVVRGDSAAYFCASSPLLPHNSGANVLTFGAGSRLTVL.

This clonotype was detected only a few times. The chain has TRBV29-1 and TRBJ2-3; 13 bases align to TRBD2. The J segment lost 2 bases and the V segment lost 4 bases, leaving 15 bases of the junction unmatched. This CDR3 spans 19 amino acids. Germline CDR1 is SQVTM and CDR2 is ANQGSEA. In DNA form, the CDR3 reads TGCAGCGTTGGTACTAGCGGGGGGGCTTTTGTGCGCGACACAGATACGCAGTATTTT. Translation gives CSVGTSGGAFVRDTDTQYF.

This rearrangement joins TRBV14 to TRBJ2-7; the D is unclear. The CDR3 is 15 residues long. The V gene lost 5 bases and the J gene lost 7 bases, with 21 bases spanning the gap. Germline V gives CDR1 SGHDN, CDR2 FVKESK. CDR3: CASSERSVTSREQYF. CDR3 DNA: TGTGCCAGCAGCGAGAGGTCCGTCACGTCGAGGGAGCAGTACTTC.

This clonotype turned up a few times. The chain recombines TRBV20-1 with TRBJ1-5; D remains ambiguous. Germline V gene lookup returns CDR1 DFQATT and CDR2 SNEGSKA (reference sequence). Between the trimmed V and J ends, which lost 5 bases and 7 bases, there was a span of 9 bases. CDR3 size: 11 residues. CDR3 DNA sequence: TGCAGTGCTTCCCCTTTACAGCCCCAGCATTTT. Encoded protein: CSASPLQPQHF.

V and J are TRBV20-1 and TRBJ2-5, with TRBD2 identical over 11 bases. The J call may be in error: the DNA end matches TRBJ2-7 better. This CDR3 has 14 residues. Germline V gene sequence: CDR1 DFQATT, CDR2 SNEGSKA (reference sequence). CDR3 sequence reads: CSARTSGSWLEQYF. Here the CDR3 DNA reads TGCAGTGCTAGAACTAGCGGGAGTTGGCTCGAGCAGTACTTC.

The chain recombines TRBV5-5 with TRBJ2-5, with D possibly TRBD1 on 6 matching bases. V lost 4 bases and J lost 4, with 14 bases in between. The CDR3 length is 14 residues. The V gene's germline CDR1 is SGHKS and CDR2 YYEKEE (reference sequence). The CDR3 DNA reads as TGTGCCAGCAGCGGTATAGGGGGTGGAGAGACCCAGTACTTC. As protein: CASSGIGGGETQYF. The full variable domain, in which reference TRBV5-5 and TRBJ2-5 provide the parts outside the CDR3, is DAGVTQSPTHLIKTRGQQVTLRCSPISGHKSVSWYQQVLGQGPQFIFQYYEKEERGRGNFPDRFSARQFPNYSSELNVNALLLGDSALYLCASSGIGGGETQYFGPGTRLLVL.

A few counts support this clonotype. The chain is built from TRBV28 and TRBJ2-1; TRBD1 aligns across 10 bases. The CDR3 length is 15 residues. V lost 6 bases, J lost 8 bases, and 10 bases stayed unmatched. The germline CDR1 and CDR2 sequences are MDHEN and SYDVKM. The CDR3 sequence: CASSTPGTGEYEQFF. The CDR3 bases are TGTGCCAGCAGCACCCCCGGGACAGGGGAATATGAGCAGTTCTTC. Looking up the rest from reference TRBV28 and TRBJ2-1 gives the full variable domain: DVKVTQSSRYLVKRTGEKVFLECVQDMDHENMFWYRQDPGLGLRLIYFSYDVKMKEKGDIPEGYSVSREKKERFSLILESASTNQTSMYLCASSTPGTGEYEQFFGPGTRLTVL.

This rearrangement joins TRBV29-1 to TRBJ2-1; D ambiguous. Trimming left V 5 bases short and J 7 bases short, with 12 bases between. The CDR3 is 12 residues long. Germline V gene data show CDR1 as SQVTM and CDR2 as ANQGSEA. The CDR3 protein is CSVTYSGNEQFF. DNA for the CDR3: TGCAGCGTTACATACTCCGGGAATGAGCAGTTCTTC.

The chain uses TRBV4-3 and TRBJ2-7; D remains unclear. Per the germline V gene, CDR1 is LGHNA and CDR2 is YSLEER. The CDR3 totals 15 residues. Trimming left V 0 bases short and J 7 bases short, with 16 bases between. Here the CDR3 reads CASSQEILPWYEQYF. The CDR3 nucleotides read TGCGCCAGCAGCCAAGAAATACTCCCCTGGTATGAGCAGTACTTC.

This chain uses TRBV6-2 or TRBV6-3 with TRBJ1-1; a weak D match, TRBD1 (5 bases). Germline V lookup: CDR1 MNHEY, CDR2 SVGEGT. This CDR3 comprises 14 residues. V lost 2 bases to trimming and J lost 2 bases, with 9 bases between them. This chain's CDR3 is CASSYGDFNTEAFF. For the CDR3, the DNA is TGTGCCAGCAGTTACGGGGACTTCAACACTGAAGCTTTCTTT.